The 27 T cell receptor beta chains presented below share a single source sample, sequenced in a study of CD8+ T cells in alopecia areata. It was cDNA, reverse transcribed from extracted RNA, that served as the sequencing template. Clones were read by immunoSEQ multiplex PCR, and TCRdb kept only the in-frame ones, dropping some. The sample presents about 300,000 clones, none singletons. Sorting of pooled cutaneous lymph node cells was based on CD4, CD8alpha, NKG2D, NKG2ACE and other markers. Specimen: CD4+ T cells sorted from a lymph node. The receptors originated from a C3H/HeJ mouse with alopecia areata. As its MHC haplotype, the strain has H2-k.

Concerning this clone itself: Gene and germline names: mouse. Sequencing ends 4 residues short of the CDR3 end; the germline J gene provides the rest. Other DNA sequences in this sample translate to the same CDR3. V usage is TRBV13-1 and J usage is TRBJ2-7, with 11 nucleotides matching TRBD1. Germline loops: CDR1 NSHNY, CDR2 SYGAGN. There are 15 residues in the CDR3. Incomplete CDR3 DNA: TGTGCCAGCAGTGATGTATGGGACAGGGGGTAT. Protein: CASSDVWDRGY. In full, the CDR3 reads CASSDVWDRGYEQYF.

In regard to this clone: Mouse names are used for the genes. The read terminates 4 residues before the CDR3 end, so the remaining end is supplied by the germline J gene. The chain carries TRBV17 and TRBJ1-1; unclear D gene. The germline V gene encodes CDR1 MNHDT and CDR2 YYDKIL. This CDR3 spans 13 amino acids. Trimming took off 2 bases at V and 1 base at J, with 5 bases between the two ends. The CDR3 is CASSRLWNTEVFF. CDR3 DNA (partial): TGTGCTAGCAGTAGACTGTGGAACACA.

With respect to this clone: Mouse gene names apply. The CDR3 extends 4 residues past the end of the read, so its final part is completed from the germline J gene. The V and J genes are TRBV1 and TRBJ2-5, with no clear D. CDR1 and CDR2 from the germline V gene are NSQYPW and LRSPGD (reference sequence). This CDR3 region has 15 residues. V was pared by 0 bases and J by 0 bases, with 7 bases between. The CDR3 loop reads CTCSADFSNQDTQYF. CDR3 bases read: TGCACCTGCAGTGCAGATTTCAGTAACCAAGAC.

Remarks on this clone: The listed genes are named as in mouse. The read ends 4 residues early relative to the CDR3; the germline J gene fills the gap. The rearrangement uses TRBV17 and TRBJ1-1; 7 positions match TRBD1. V shed 3 bases, J shed 4 bases, and the junction held 5 bases outside the gene matches. This CDR3 region has 14 residues. Per the germline V gene, CDR1 is MNHDT and CDR2 is YYDKIL. Incomplete CDR3 DNA: TGTGCTAGCAGTAGGCGGGACAGAGGCACA. As protein: CASSRRDRGT. The whole CDR3 sequence is CASSRRDRGTEVFF.

This clone showed up many times. Gene names are the mouse ones. This CDR3 is also generated by other DNA sequences in the sample. The CDR3 bases that were read are TGCACCTGCAGTGGGACTGGGGGGGCGCGGGAC. Protein: CTCSGTGGARD. The complete CDR3 reads CTCSGTGGARDTQYF. This chain uses TRBV1 with TRBJ2-5; 13 nucleotides match TRBD2. The CDR3 extends 4 residues past the end of the read, so its final part is completed from the germline J gene. The CDR3 consists of 15 residues. Per the germline V gene, CDR1 is NSQYPW and CDR2 is LRSPGD (reference sequence).

Remarks on this clone: Mouse names are used for the genes. Read coverage stops 4 residues before the CDR3 terminus; the germline J gene supplies the remainder. The chain employs TRBV13-1 and TRBJ2-1; 10 bases match TRBD2. Trimming cost V 3 bases and J 6 bases; bases outside gene matches: 3. The CDR3 extends over 14 amino acids. Germline CDR1 and CDR2: NSHNY and SYGAGN. The CDR3 loop reads CASSADWGIAEQFF. The sequenced CDR3 bases are TGTGCCAGCAGTGCGGACTGGGGGATTGCT.

A few counts support this clone. Gene names denote mouse genes. The read terminates 4 residues before the CDR3 end, so the remaining end is supplied by the germline J gene. This sequence joins TRBV19 and TRBJ2-2, with D maybe TRBD1 (5 bases). Looked up from germline, CDR1 is FNHDT and CDR2 is SITEND (reference sequence). V was shortened by 5 bases and J by 0 bases, with 17 bases between the two germline ends. The CDR3 is 17 amino acids. The CDR3 bases that were read are TGTGCCAGCAGCCCACCCCGAGGGGTCGCAAACACCGGG. Protein sequence: CASSPPRGVANTG. The full CDR3 protein is CASSPPRGVANTGQLYF.

At least ten counts were recorded for this clone. Each gene name is a mouse one. The DNA ends 4 residues before the CDR3 does, and the rest of the CDR3 is filled in from the germline J gene. The rearrangement links TRBV1 to TRBJ2-7; 7 nucleotides align to TRBD1. V lost 3 bases and J lost 2; bases outside the gene matches: 1. From germline, CDR1 is NSQYPW and CDR2 LRSPGD (reference sequence). This CDR3 is 13 amino acids long. The CDR3 is CTCSATGPYEQYF. The DNA read from the CDR3 is TGCACCTGCAGTGCGACAGGGCCCTAT.

As to this clone: Mouse names are used for the genes. The read ends 4 residues before the CDR3 terminus; that terminus is restored from the germline J gene. This same CDR3 is encoded by further DNA sequences in the sample. The chain recombines TRBV5 with TRBJ2-1; TRBD2 agrees at 13 bases. Looked up from germline, CDR1 is LGHNA and CDR2 is YNLKQL (reference sequence). The length of the CDR3 is 15 residues. The covered CDR3 bases are TGTGCCAGCAGCCCCGGACTGGGGGGGCGGGCT. Translated, it gives CASSPGLGGRA. Given in full, the CDR3 is CASSPGLGGRAEQFF.

A note on this clone: Gene and germline names: mouse. The read comes to an end 4 residues before the CDR3 does, leaving the germline J gene to fill in the end. V and J are TRBV13-1 and TRBJ1-1; 7 bases agree with TRBD1. The CDR3 has 13 amino acids. Trimming took 6 bases from V and 2 from J; bases not matched to a gene: 4. The germline CDR1 and CDR2 sequences are NSHNY and SYGAGN. This chain's CDR3 is CASNRGPNTEVFF. The CDR3 DNA, read in part, is TGTGCCAGCAACAGGGGTCCTAACACA.

This clone has a handful of counts. Gene names are mouse gene names. The read ends 4 residues shy of where the CDR3 ends; the end is completed using the germline J gene. J is TRBJ2-7 and V is TRBV13-1; 9 positions agree with TRBD2. J gave up 3 bases and V 4 bases, and 2 bases lay outside the gene matches. Germline V gives CDR1 NSHNY, CDR2 SYGAGN. This CDR3 contains 13 residues. The CDR3 is CASSPGGVYEQYF. The covered CDR3 bases are TGTGCCAGCAGTCCTGGGGGGGTCTAT.

In regard to this clone: Gene labels here are mouse ones. The read terminates 4 residues ahead of where the CDR3 ends, so the germline J gene completes it. The chain carries TRBV5 and TRBJ2-5, with D possibly being TRBD2 (7 bases). Germline CDR1 is LGHNA and CDR2 is YNLKQL (reference sequence). Trimming shortened V by 1 base and J by 2 bases, and 13 bases separated the two germline ends. This CDR3 comprises 16 residues. CDR3 bases read: TGTGCCAGCAGCCAAGTCGGGGGGCCCACCCAAGAC. This gives the protein CASSQVGGPTQD. The full CDR3 protein reads CASSQVGGPTQDTQYF.

In this sample, this clone turned up many times. The gene names here belong to mouse. The CDR3 is cut off 4 residues early in the read; its end comes from the germline J gene. This rearrangement joins TRBV19 to TRBJ2-3, with TRBD2 matching 12 bases. CDR3 size: 14 residues. From germline, CDR1 is FNHDT and CDR2 SITEND (reference sequence). J lost 2 bases, V lost 7 bases, and 2 bases had no gene match. Partial CDR3 DNA: TGTGCCAGCCGACTGGGGGGGCATGCAGAA. Protein: CASRLGGHAE. The entire CDR3 is CASRLGGHAETLYF.

This clone has a handful of counts. Each gene name is a mouse one. The sequenced fragment ends 4 residues before the CDR3 boundary, so the rest is inferred from the germline J gene. The same CDR3 is also encoded by other DNA sequences in this sample. The rearrangement uses TRBV31 and TRBJ1-1; perhaps TRBD1 as D (6 bases). Germline lookup yields CDR1 GKSSPN and CDR2 SITVG. Trimming left V 1 base short and J 0 bases short, with 9 bases between. CDR3 length: 14 amino acids. CDR3 bases read: TGTGCCTGGAGTCCGGGACAAGCAAACACA. It codes for CAWSPGQANT. The entire CDR3 protein reads CAWSPGQANTEVFF.

This clone has only a few counts. Genes and germline come from the mouse. The read falls 4 residues short of the CDR3 end, and the missing part is taken from the germline J gene. The chain joins TRBV3 to TRBJ2-5; D might be TRBD2 (7 bases). Per germline, CDR1 SNHLY and CDR2 FYNGKV (reference sequence). The CDR3 covers 16 residues. The V and J ends lost 0 bases and 1 base respectively, with 11 bases between them. CDR3 region: CASSLAEGGDQDTQYF. The sequenced part of the CDR3 DNA is TGTGCCAGCAGCTTAGCTGAGGGGGGGGACCAAGAC.

This clone has a count of ten or more. Gene names and germline match the mouse. CDR3 protein: CASSLGGAYEQYF. The part of the CDR3 DNA that was read is TGTGCTAGCAGTTTAGGGGGGGCCTAT. The gene calls are TRBV29 and TRBJ2-7; 7 bases are shared with TRBD2. The read finishes 4 residues shy of the CDR3 end, and the germline J gene is used to complete it. V was clipped by 2 bases and J by 2 bases; unmatched bases: 0. Germline V CDR1 and CDR2: MSHET, SYDVDS. This CDR3 is 13 amino acids long.

This clone came up a few times. The gene symbols are mouse symbols. The CDR3 extends 3 residues past the end of the read, so its final part is completed from the germline J gene. Other DNA variants within this sample encode the same CDR3. The chain couples TRBV31 to TRBJ1-6, with 8 bases matching TRBD1. Being an ORF, TRBJ1-6 has a function that is uncertain. The V gene end was trimmed by 0 bases and the J gene end by 3 bases; junction bases not matched to a gene: 1. The CDR3 is 15 amino acids. CDR1 GKSSPN and CDR2 SITVG come from the germline V gene. CDR3 residues: CAWSLDRGYNSPLYF. CDR3 DNA (partial): TGTGCCTGGAGTCTTGACAGGGGCTATAATTCGCCC.

A word on this clone: Germline and genes: mouse. The CDR3 end falls 4 residues outside the read, so it is completed with the germline J gene. This chain uses TRBV31 with TRBJ2-1; 8 positions agree with TRBD1. In germline, CDR1 is GKSSPN, CDR2 SITVG. The CDR3 spans 14 residues. The CDR3 region is CAWRRQGRDAEQFF. CDR3 bases read: TGTGCCTGGAGACGACAGGGGAGAGACGCT.

This clone was seen only a few times. Gene names are the mouse ones. The CDR3 end falls 4 residues outside the read, so it is completed with the germline J gene. The chain carries TRBV19 and TRBJ2-7; tentative D call: TRBD1 (6 bases). Per the germline V gene, CDR1 is FNHDT and CDR2 is SITEND (reference sequence). This CDR3 contains 13 residues. CDR3 DNA, as far as it was read: TGTGCCAGCAGTATTCAGGGACAATAT. Protein product: CASSIQGQY. The whole CDR3 reads CASSIQGQYEQYF.

This clone was counted a few times. The gene names here belong to mouse. Read coverage stops 3 residues before the CDR3 terminus; the germline J gene supplies the remainder. The gene calls are TRBV31 and TRBJ1-6; D is unresolved. TRBJ1-6 is identified as an open reading frame with a role that is uncertain. CDR1 is GKSSPN, CDR2 SITVG, per germline. Trimming took off 1 base at V and 0 bases at J, with 7 bases between the two ends. This CDR3 spans 15 amino acids. This chain's CDR3 is CAWSQRNSYNSPLYF. CDR3 DNA, as far as it was read: TGTGCCTGGAGTCAGAGAAATTCCTATAATTCGCCC.

With respect to this clone: Mouse gene names and germline throughout. The CDR3 extends 4 residues past the end of the read, so its final part is completed from the germline J gene. Other DNA sequences in this sample translate to the same CDR3. This chain connects TRBV19 to TRBJ1-2; no clear D. The CDR3 has 13 residues. Per germline, CDR1 FNHDT and CDR2 SITEND (reference sequence). V was cut by 5 bases and J by 1 base, with 9 bases left in between. The part of the CDR3 DNA that was read is TGTGCCAGCAGCCCAGGATTAAACTCC. Residues: CASSPGLNS. The full CDR3 protein reads CASSPGLNSDYTF. Supplemented by reference TRBV19 and TRBJ1-2, the full variable domain reads GGIITQTPKFLIGQEGQKLTLKCQQNFNHDTMYWYRQDSGKGLRLIYYSITENDLQKGDLSEGYDASREKKSSFSLTVTSAQKNEMAVFLCASSPGLNSDYTFGSGTRLLVI.

A remark on this clone: Genes and germline come from the mouse. The observed sequence ends 4 residues before the CDR3 terminus, with the missing tail filled in from the germline J gene. The chain recombines TRBV5 with TRBJ2-1, with 11 bases fitting TRBD1. From germline, CDR1 is LGHNA and CDR2 YNLKQL (reference sequence). There are 15 residues in the CDR3. V was pared by 5 bases and J by 5 bases, with 5 bases of the junction left unmatched. Incomplete CDR3 DNA: TGTGCCAGCAGCTCCCGGGACAGGGGGAATGCT. This translates into CASSSRDRGNA. The whole CDR3 reads CASSSRDRGNAEQFF.

This clone was counted only a few times. Germline and genes here are mouse. The CDR3 extends 4 residues past the end of the read, so its final part is completed from the germline J gene. The chain recombines TRBV5 with TRBJ2-1; 7 bases align to TRBD1. This CDR3 is 15 amino acids long. Germline V gene data show CDR1 as LGHNA and CDR2 as YNLKQL (reference sequence). J gave up 1 base and V 2 bases, and 2 bases lay outside the gene matches. The CDR3 region is CASSQHRGNYAEQFF. CDR3 bases read: TGTGCCAGCAGCCAACACAGGGGCAACTATGCT.

Only a few counts were recorded for this clone. Gene names and germline match the mouse. The read ends 4 residues shy of where the CDR3 ends; the end is completed using the germline J gene. The rearrangement links TRBV13-1 to TRBJ2-4; perhaps TRBD2 as D (6 bases). Germline V gene data show CDR1 as NSHNY and CDR2 as SYGAGN. V gave up 2 bases and J gave up 0 bases, with 13 bases separating them. CDR3 size: 16 residues. Here the CDR3 reads CASSDLSWGSQNTLYF. The DNA read from the CDR3 is TGTGCCAGCAGTGACCTCTCATGGGGGAGTCAAAAC.

About this clone itself: The gene names given are mouse names. The CDR3 reads CASSDPTGYQDTQYF. The DNA read from the CDR3 is TGTGCCAGCAGTGACCCGACTGGGTACCAAGAC. The gene calls are TRBV19 and TRBJ2-5; 7 nucleotides agree with TRBD2. Sequencing ends 4 residues short of the CDR3 end; the germline J gene provides the rest. CDR1 FNHDT and CDR2 SITEND come from the germline V gene (reference sequence). Germline trimming cut 4 bases from V and 1 base from J; bases unmatched to any gene: 6. The CDR3 spans 15 residues.

This clone was counted between two and nine times. Possible read error: a much larger clone is one base away. Mouse gene names apply. Other DNA sequences in the sample encode the same CDR3. The CDR3 spells CASSQGTNSDYTF. The part of the CDR3 DNA that was read is TGTGCCAGCAGTCAGGGGACAAACTCC. V is TRBV13-1 and J is TRBJ1-2; D perhaps matches TRBD1 (6 bases). The read terminates 4 residues before the CDR3 end, so the remaining end is supplied by the germline J gene. Germline CDR1 and CDR2: NSHNY and SYGAGN. CDR3 length: 13 residues. V was pared by 4 bases and J by 0 bases, with 7 bases between.

This clone has only a few counts. Here the gene names and germline are mouse. The read ends 4 residues shy of where the CDR3 ends; the end is completed using the germline J gene. The chain couples TRBV19 to TRBJ2-3; D might be TRBD1 (5 bases). The CDR3 sequence is 14 residues long. V lost 5 bases, J lost 0 bases, and 10 bases lay in between. The germline CDR1 and CDR2 sequences are FNHDT and SITEND (reference sequence). The covered CDR3 bases are TGTGCCAGCAGCCTCAGGGCTAGTGCAGAA. It is translated as CASSLRASAE. The whole CDR3 region reads CASSLRASAETLYF.